The sequence of this T cell receptor beta chain was determined in a study of Graves' ophthalmopathy and Graves' hyperthyroidism (dated by TCRdb to the late 2010s). For the wider study: Stable hyperthyroidism was defined as no progression to ophthalmopathy within 18 months of follow-up. The study used TCR beta repertoire signatures to distinguish Graves' ophthalmopathy from Graves' hyperthyroidism and to predict progression to ophthalmopathy. In total, approximately 130 blood samples were TCR-sequenced: fewer than 50 ophthalmopathy, over 70 hyperthyroidism and some 17 hyperthyroidism-to-ophthalmopathy patients. To explore V-J signatures that separate ophthalmopathy from hyperthyroidism, a discovery set of approximately 100 patients was enrolled, consisting of about 43 with ophthalmopathy and fewer than 60 with stable hyperthyroidism. An independent validation cohort was composed of some 18 hyperthyroidism patients and about 17 patients who later progressed from hyperthyroidism to ophthalmopathy. In roughly six hyperthyroidism patients, the T-cell repertoires found in thyroid tissue were compared with those found in blood. Following sample collection, hyperthyroidism patients were given methimazole at a starting dose of 30 mg daily, and ophthalmopathy patients were given high-dose intravenous methylprednisolone. Points the paper makes about the study in general: Most of the expanded thyroid clonotypes with a frequency above 0.001 were also detected in blood, and it was suggested that the thyroid immune response may be reflected by blood repertoires. Sample size was not predetermined statistically, and investigators were not blinded to group allocation. In cross-validation, the 13-signature model distinguished ophthalmopathy from stable hyperthyroidism with 85% to 90% sensitivity and roughly 81% specificity, and in the test set the corresponding values were roughly 80% and 76%. In validation, the model predicted ophthalmopathy progression with about 71% sensitivity and approximately 72% specificity; approximately 12 predicted patients were CT-confirmed with GO in a median of approximately six months.

Hyperthyroidism patients were newly diagnosed, were aged 18 to 65 years, and had a disease duration under 2 months. Patients with other autoimmune diseases, uncontrolled infections, pregnancy or lactation were excluded from the study. Clinical symptoms, serum thyroxine, TRAb, thyroid ultrasound and orbital computed tomography were used for diagnosis. Trizol reagent was used to extract the total RNA, and its quality was then checked on an Agilent 2100 Bioanalyzer. For repertoire sequencing, the TCR beta CDR3 regions were amplified from RNA transcripts. The first round was an RT-PCR using HTBI primers with the Qiagen OneStep RT-PCR kit, and this first round was followed by a second-round multiplex PCR, then size selection and purification. The libraries underwent paired-end sequencing with 100 bp reads on an Illumina HiSeq2000. Under the source paper's analysis protocol: SOAPnuke was used to process the reads, removing any read that contained adapters or uncalled bases, had a mean Phred below 15, or lacked an exact match to the constant primer or identifier. COPE v1.2.5 was used to merge the high-quality paired reads. Each unique nucleotide sequence was defined as a clonotype, and clonotypes were aligned to IMGT TRB V, D and J references with MiTCR v1.1. The analysis was limited to V-J combinations with a frequency above 0.0001, which together covered approximately 99% of repertoires. A TCR clonal expansion and chaos score per V-J combination was defined as the ratio of F50 clonal expansion to chaos observed in the TCRdist matrix. Features were reduced by Welch's t-statistics and random forest to approximately 12 V-J combinations, which fed a naive Bayes classifier. The Morisita-Horn index was used to measure how similar the thyroid and blood repertoires were. TCRdb reworked the public reads: Q25 trimming with fastp, MiXCR clone assembly, productive beta chains retained. Every distinct CDR3 protein forms one entry, paired with its most common genes and DNA. These V and J calls derive from TCRdb rather than the authors' analysis. The sample includes 900,000 to 1,200,000 distinct CDR3 sequences, with 36% observed a single time. 11% of the sample is in the top ten clones.

This clonotype was seen many times. Its antigen specificity is not known. No base quality values were provided; no much bigger clone lies one nucleotide off. The source is an adult man with Graves' hyperthyroidism. The specimen sequenced was peripheral blood or thyroid tissue (not recorded which).

The CDR3 region: CSARSRQGQETQYF. The DNA sequence reads TGCAGTGCTAGGTCTCGACAGGGACAAGAGACCCAGTACTTC. The sequence links TRBV20-1 to TRBJ2-5; TRBD1 matches 7 bases in the middle. The CDR3 holds 14 amino acids from the cysteine to the phenylalanine. The read is trimmed to its CDR3 DNA, 42 bases read in frame from base 1. The germline V gene (reference sequence) sets CDR1 to DFQATT and CDR2 to SNEGSKA. Here V drops 3 bases and J drops 2 bases, and the junction holds 6 bases not matched to any gene.